The text below deals with one T cell receptor beta chain. The sample is drawn from a study of blood T cell repertoires in COVID-19. Across the study: Specimens from acute and convalescent COVID-19 originated in the United States, Italy and Spain.

This CDR3 spans 15 amino acids. The V gene's germline CDR1 is MNHEY and CDR2 SVGAGI. V lost 4 bases and J lost 0; bases outside the gene matches: 6. TCRdb keeps only in-frame clones here, not all; method: immunoSEQ multiplex PCR. The data hold about 110,000 clones, with around 89% observed a single time. Sequenced: peripheral blood. This chain connects TRBV6-5 to TRBJ2-7, with TRBD1 matching over 7 bases. The clonotype was recovered from a woman aged 50 to 60 with acute or convalescent COVID-19. CDR3 sequence reads: CASSSGTEFSYEQYF. In DNA form, the CDR3 reads TGTGCCAGCAGTTCCGGGACAGAGTTCTCCTACGAGCAGTACTTC.